This T cell receptor (beta chain) was captured in a study of cytomegalovirus exposure and HLA in healthy donors. With 60 Vbeta and 13 Jbeta primers, the PCR was carried out. Method: immunoSEQ multiplex PCR; TCRdb's copy keeps in-frame clones and lacks some. The sample records 200,000 to 300,000 clones, approximately 85% being singletons. The sample comprised PBMCs. The receptor's source is a woman in her thirties or forties in good health and CMV-seropositive.

The CDR3 spells CASSRELEADTQYF. CDR3 bases: TGTGCCAGCAGCCGGGAGTTAGAGGCGGATACGCAGTATTTT. The chain joins TRBV5-4 to TRBJ2-3; perhaps TRBD2 as D (6 bases). CDR3 length: 14 residues. CDR1 is SGHNT and CDR2 is YYREEE in the germline V gene (reference sequence). V lost 4 bases to trimming and J lost 6 bases, with 15 bases between them. Variable domain in full (rest from reference TRBV5-4 and TRBJ2-3): ETGVTQSPTHLIKTRGQQVTLRCSSQSGHNTVSWYQQALGQGPQFIFQYYREEENGRGNFPPRFSGLQFPNYSSELNVNALELDDSALYLCASSRELEADTQYFGPGTRLTVL.